The source of this T cell receptor beta chain is a study of blood T cell repertoires in COVID-19. Study as a whole: Samples of COVID-19 (acute and convalescent) were obtained from the United States, Italy and Spain.

Measured with immunoSEQ multiplex PCR; TCRdb has only the in-frame clones, and not every one. The sample carries tens of thousands of clones, approximately 86% recorded once. The CDR3 runs to 13 residues. In germline, CDR1 is SNHLY, CDR2 FYNNEI. Deletions cut 8 bases from V and 5 bases from J, with 13 bases between. This clonotype was obtained from a woman between 45 and 65 years old with active or convalescent COVID-19. The chain combines TRBV2 with TRBJ1-5, with a weak D call TRBD1 (5 bases). The sequenced material came from peripheral blood. CDR3 sequence: CASGGGVDQPQHF. CDR3 DNA sequence: TGTGCCAGCGGGGGGGGAGTTGATCAGCCCCAGCATTTT.